Listed below are T cell receptor beta chains from one sample, sequenced in a study of T cells after yellow fever vaccination. TCRdb redid the calling of the 5' RACE reads with MiXCR, one entry per CDR3 protein. The sample carries 100,000 to 150,000 distinct CDR3 sequences, roughly 15% recorded once. Specimen: CD8+ T cells sorted from PBMCs, collected 5 days after the yellow fever booster vaccination. All receptors come from a man younger than 35 who received the YFV17D yellow fever vaccine. Both conserved end residues are part of each CDR3. Each record gives: V gene, clone size, D gene, J gene, CDR3 protein, CDR3 DNA. D genes are given only for firm matches. The listing skips clone size in some rows; elsewhere it reads once, few, many or a size class.

V: TRBV6-5
size: many
D: NA
J: TRBJ1-1
CDR3: CASSYSSGRAGITEAFF
DNA: TGTGCCAGCAGTTACTCGAGTGGGCGAGCCGGAATCACTGAAGCTTTCTTT

V: TRBV9
size: NA
D: TRBD2
J: TRBJ2-3
CDR3: CASSVEGELAGADTDTQYF
DNA: TGTGCCAGCAGCGTAGAAGGGGAACTAGCGGGGGCCGACACAGATACGCAGTATTTT

V: TRBV6-5
size: NA
D: NA
J: TRBJ1-1
CDR3: CASSFPGETTEAFF
DNA: TGTGCCAGCAGTTTTCCTGGGGAGACCACTGAAGCTTTCTTT

V: TRBV15
size: few
D: NA
J: TRBJ2-7
CDR3: CATSSLSGRLLYEQYF
DNA: TGTGCCACCAGCAGCCTTAGTGGCCGGTTGCTGTACGAGCAGTACTTC

V: TRBV7-9
size: few
D: NA
J: TRBJ2-5
CDR3: CASSLVGLQETQYF
DNA: TGTGCCAGCAGCTTAGTCGGGCTGCAAGAGACCCAGTACTTC

V: TRBV7-9
size: NA
D: NA
J: TRBJ1-1
CDR3: CASSATDTNTEAFF
DNA: TGTGCCAGCAGCGCCACGGACACGAACACTGAAGCTTTCTTT

V: TRBV7-6
size: few
D: NA
J: TRBJ1-4
CDR3: CASSLAEGTELFF
DNA: TGTGCCAGCAGCTTAGCTGAAGGGACTGAACTGTTTTTT

V: TRBV11-2
size: NA
D: NA
J: TRBJ2-7
CDR3: CASSLGAGGYEQYF
DNA: TGTGCCAGCAGCCTAGGGGCAGGAGGCTACGAGCAGTACTTC

V: TRBV4-2
size: NA
D: TRBD2
J: TRBJ2-7
CDR3: CASSEEASGGYEQYF
DNA: TGTGCCAGCAGCGAAGAGGCTAGCGGGGGCTACGAGCAGTACTTC

V: TRBV11-2
size: many
D: NA
J: TRBJ2-3
CDR3: CASSPRWDGTDTQYF
DNA: TGTGCCAGCAGCCCCCGATGGGACGGGACAGATACGCAGTATTTT

V: TRBV3-1
size: NA
D: NA
J: TRBJ2-7
CDR3: CASSTNSKPLYEQYF
DNA: TGTGCCAGCAGCACTAACAGCAAGCCTCTCTACGAGCAGTACTTC

V: TRBV5-6
size: NA
D: NA
J: TRBJ2-1
CDR3: CASSLVGTQYNEQFF
DNA: TGTGCCAGCAGCTTGGTCGGGACACAGTACAATGAGCAGTTCTTC

V: TRBV4-2
size: few
D: TRBD2
J: TRBJ2-1
CDR3: CASSQGFRIGTSGGNEQFF
DNA: TGTGCCAGCAGCCAAGGTTTTAGGATAGGGACTAGCGGGGGAAATGAGCAGTTCTTC

V: TRBV7-8
size: many
D: NA
J: TRBJ2-3
CDR3: CASSQGDTQYF
DNA: TGTGCCAGCAGTCAAGGAGATACGCAGTATTTT

V: TRBV5-5
size: few
D: TRBD1
J: TRBJ1-5
CDR3: CASSLFPGQTNQPQHF
DNA: TGTGCCAGCAGCTTGTTTCCGGGACAGACAAATCAGCCCCAGCATTTT

V: TRBV7-6
size: few
D: TRBD2
J: TRBJ2-5
CDR3: CASSRLAGGGETQYF
DNA: TGTGCCAGCAGCCGACTAGCGGGGGGAGGTGAGACCCAGTACTTC

V: TRBV7-9
size: NA
D: NA
J: TRBJ2-2
CDR3: CASSSSFLDSYTGELFF
DNA: TGTGCCAGCAGCTCATCGTTTTTGGACAGCTACACCGGGGAGCTGTTTTTT

V: TRBV3-1
size: NA
D: NA
J: TRBJ2-1
CDR3: CDSSPDFLGGKSYNEQFF
DNA: TGTGACAGCAGCCCGGATTTTTTAGGGGGGAAATCCTACAATGAGCAGTTCTTC

V: TRBV27
size: few
D: NA
J: TRBJ2-1
CDR3: CASSLTQGNEQFF
DNA: TGTGCCAGCAGTTTGACACAGGGAAATGAGCAGTTCTTC

V: TRBV7-9
size: NA
D: TRBD1
J: TRBJ2-2
CDR3: CASSFYTWTGRTGELFF
DNA: TGTGCCAGCAGCTTTTATACTTGGACAGGGCGGACCGGGGAGCTGTTTTTT

V: TRBV11-2
size: few
D: NA
J: TRBJ2-3
CDR3: CASSLGGTSTDTQYF
DNA: TGTGCCAGCAGCTTAGGGGGTACTAGCACAGATACGCAGTATTTT

V: TRBV4-3
size: once
D: NA
J: TRBJ2-3
CDR3: CASSQDAGPDTQYF
DNA: TGCGCCAGCAGCCAAGATGCAGGTCCAGATACGCAGTATTTT

V: TRBV4-2
size: many
D: TRBD2
J: TRBJ2-2
CDR3: CASSLNGGDTGELFF
DNA: TGTGCCAGCAGCCTTAACGGGGGGGACACCGGGGAGCTGTTTTTT

V: TRBV6-5
size: many
D: TRBD2
J: TRBJ2-1
CDR3: CASSYAHGGVDEQFF
DNA: TGTGCCAGCAGTTACGCCCACGGGGGGGTCGATGAGCAGTTCTTC

V: TRBV6-5
size: NA
D: NA
J: TRBJ2-6
CDR3: CASSYSGTQANVLTF
DNA: TGTGCCAGCAGTTACTCGGGGACACAGGCCAACGTCCTGACTTTC

V: TRBV11-1
size: many
D: NA
J: TRBJ1-1
CDR3: CASSFGTANTEAFF
DNA: TGTGCCAGCAGCTTCGGGACGGCGAACACTGAAGCTTTCTTT

V: TRBV7-9
size: NA
D: NA
J: TRBJ1-5
CDR3: CASSFNSNQPQHF
DNA: TGTGCCAGCAGCTTTAATAGCAATCAGCCCCAGCATTTT

V: TRBV4-1
size: many
D: NA
J: TRBJ1-4
CDR3: CASSPYPGRSNREISLFF
DNA: TGCGCCAGCAGCCCTTATCCCGGACGTTCCAACCGGGAAATATCGCTGTTTTTT

V: TRBV7-9
size: NA
D: TRBD1
J: TRBJ1-1
CDR3: CASRGTGKNTEAFF
DNA: TGTGCCAGCAGGGGGACAGGGAAGAACACTGAAGCTTTCTTT

V: TRBV7-9
size: NA
D: NA
J: TRBJ1-2
CDR3: CASSPPGRRGYTF
DNA: TGTGCCAGCAGCCCCCCGGGGCGCCGAGGCTACACCTTC

V: TRBV9
size: few
D: NA
J: TRBJ2-2
CDR3: CASSVGGSHTGELFF
DNA: TGTGCCAGCAGCGTAGGAGGTTCACACACCGGGGAGCTGTTTTTT

V: TRBV7-9
size: few
D: TRBD1
J: TRBJ1-1
CDR3: CASSFLTGVTEAFF
DNA: TGTGCCAGCAGCTTCCTGACAGGGGTCACTGAAGCTTTCTTT

V: TRBV7-3
size: NA
D: TRBD2
J: TRBJ2-3
CDR3: CASSQPTSGGATDTQYF
DNA: TGTGCCAGCAGCCAACCGACTAGCGGGGGGGCAACAGATACGCAGTATTTT

V: TRBV12-3/TRBV12-4
size: few
D: NA
J: TRBJ2-1
CDR3: CASTLNYNEQFF
DNA: TGTGCCAGCACCTTAAATTACAATGAGCAGTTCTTC

V: TRBV29-1
size: NA
D: NA
J: TRBJ1-1
CDR3: CSALWGAGTEAFF
DNA: TGCAGCGCCCTGTGGGGGGCGGGCACTGAAGCTTTCTTT

V: TRBV12-3/TRBV12-4
size: many
D: TRBD2
J: TRBJ2-1
CDR3: CASGPLAGGSNEQFF
DNA: TGTGCCAGCGGTCCACTAGCGGGGGGCTCCAATGAGCAGTTCTTC

V: TRBV24-1
size: few
D: NA
J: TRBJ2-2
CDR3: CATSDQPTLTAPNTGELFF
DNA: TGTGCCACCAGTGATCAGCCGACCCTTACCGCCCCGAACACCGGGGAGCTGTTTTTT

V: TRBV15
size: NA
D: NA
J: TRBJ1-5
CDR3: CATSRDRGYQPQHF
DNA: TGTGCCACCAGCAGAGATCGGGGGTATCAGCCCCAGCATTTT